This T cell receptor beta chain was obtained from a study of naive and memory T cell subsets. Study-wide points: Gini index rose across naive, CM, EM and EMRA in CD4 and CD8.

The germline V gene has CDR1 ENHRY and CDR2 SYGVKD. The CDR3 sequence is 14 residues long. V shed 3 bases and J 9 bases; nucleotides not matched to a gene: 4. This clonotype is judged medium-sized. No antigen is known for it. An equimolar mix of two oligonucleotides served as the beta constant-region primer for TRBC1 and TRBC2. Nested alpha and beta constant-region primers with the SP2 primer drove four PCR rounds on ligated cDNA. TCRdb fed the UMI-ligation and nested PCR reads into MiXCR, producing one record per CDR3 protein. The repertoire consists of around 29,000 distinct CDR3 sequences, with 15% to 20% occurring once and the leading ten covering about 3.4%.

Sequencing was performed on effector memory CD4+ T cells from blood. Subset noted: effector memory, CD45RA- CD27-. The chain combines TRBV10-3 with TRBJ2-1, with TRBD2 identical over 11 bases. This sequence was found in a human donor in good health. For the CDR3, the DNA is TGTGCCATCAGTGAAACTAGCGGGAGAGTTGAGCAGTTCTTC. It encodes CAISETSGRVEQFF.